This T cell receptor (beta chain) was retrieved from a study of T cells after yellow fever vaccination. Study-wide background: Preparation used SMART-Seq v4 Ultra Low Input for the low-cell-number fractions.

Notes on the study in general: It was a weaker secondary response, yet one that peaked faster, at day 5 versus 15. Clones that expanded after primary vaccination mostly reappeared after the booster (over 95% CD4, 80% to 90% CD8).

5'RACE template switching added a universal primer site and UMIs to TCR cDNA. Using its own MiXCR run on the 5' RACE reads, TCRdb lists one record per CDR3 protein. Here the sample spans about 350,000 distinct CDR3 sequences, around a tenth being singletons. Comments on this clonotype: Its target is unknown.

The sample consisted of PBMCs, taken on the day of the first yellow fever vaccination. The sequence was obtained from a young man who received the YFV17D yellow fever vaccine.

The CDR3: CASSISAEAFF. The CDR3 DNA follows: TGTGCCAGCAGCATCAGCGCTGAAGCTTTCTTT. The chain uses TRBV6-2 or TRBV6-3 and TRBJ1-1, with D uncertain. CDR1 MNHEY and CDR2 SVGEGT come from the germline V gene. The CDR3 consists of 11 residues. V lost 6 bases and J 6 bases, leaving 8 bases between the germline ends.